This is a list of T cell receptor beta chains from one sample in a study of CD8 T cells in Susac syndrome. TCRdb used MiXCR to reprocess the immunoSEQ multiplex PCR reads, holding one entry per CDR3 protein. The table lists fewer than 200,000 distinct CDR3 sequences, 75% to 95% of them singletons. Specimen: CD4+ T cells from PBMCs. The receptors derive from a human donor with Susac syndrome. Each CDR3 is given with its conserved first and last residue. D genes are given only for firm matches. Clone size, where shown, is once, few, many, or a class for clones that have expanded.

>TRBV7-2|few|NA|TRBJ2-1
CASSLDTEQFF
TGTGCCAGCAGCTTAGACACTGAGCAGTTCTTC
>TRBV18|NA|NA|TRBJ2-7
CASSPTGQSYSYEQYF
TGTGCCAGCTCACCCACAGGGCAGTCTTACTCCTACGAGCAGTACTTC
>TRBV7-2|once|NA|TRBJ1-3
CASSLTTGGNTIYF
TGTGCCAGCAGCTTAACGACAGGTGGAAACACCATATATTTT
>TRBV28|once|NA|TRBJ2-7
CASRVGGPNEQYF
TGTGCCAGCCGAGTCGGGGGTCCCAACGAGCAGTACTTC
>TRBV9|NA|TRBD1|TRBJ2-2
CASSVAHRGSTGELFF
TGTGCCAGCAGCGTAGCTCACAGGGGCAGCACCGGGGAGCTGTTTTTT
>TRBV5-6|NA|TRBD1|TRBJ1-2
CASSKGQGVRGYTF
TGTGCCAGCAGCAAGGGACAGGGGGTTCGTGGCTACACCTTC
>TRBV4-2|NA|NA|TRBJ2-7
CASSQSGGSYEQYF
TGTGCCAGCAGCCAAAGTGGGGGATCCTACGAGCAGTACTTC
>TRBV4-1|once|NA|TRBJ2-5
CASSQDGTDGETQYF
TGCGCCAGCAGCCAAGACGGGACGGACGGAGAGACCCAGTACTTC
>TRBV4-2|NA|NA|TRBJ1-2
CASSQDRARINYGYTF
TGTGCCAGCAGCCAAGATAGAGCCAGGATTAACTATGGCTACACCTTC
>TRBV18|NA|TRBD1|TRBJ1-2
CASSPGQGENYGYTF
TGTGCCAGCTCACCTGGACAGGGCGAGAACTATGGCTACACCTTC
>TRBV20-1|NA|NA|TRBJ1-1
CSAPPGQNTEAFF
TGCAGTGCTCCACCGGGACAGAACACTGAAGCTTTCTTT
>TRBV28|NA|NA|TRBJ2-7
CASSLSSLGASSEQYF
TGTGCCAGCAGTTTATCCTCGCTGGGGGCCTCCTCCGAGCAGTACTTC
>TRBV24-1|NA|TRBD2|TRBJ2-2
CATSDTSGRRSTGELFF
TGTGCCACCAGTGATACTAGCGGGAGAAGGAGCACCGGGGAGCTGTTTTTT
>TRBV4-1|few|TRBD2|TRBJ2-3
CASSPLGAGGSTDTQYF
TGCGCCAGCAGCCCACTAGGGGCGGGAGGGAGCACAGATACGCAGTATTTT
>TRBV10-2|NA|NA|TRBJ1-5
CASSADAGPRRQPQHF
TGCGCCAGCAGTGCGGACGCAGGCCCTAGGAGGCAGCCCCAGCATTTT
>TRBV7-9|NA|NA|TRBJ1-6
CASNEGRGYNSPLHF
TGTGCCAGCAACGAGGGAAGGGGTTATAATTCACCCCTCCACTTT
>TRBV10-3|NA|TRBD2|TRBJ2-3
CAIRGTSGVPDTQYF
TGTGCCATCAGAGGGACTAGCGGGGTCCCAGATACGCAGTATTTT
>TRBV7-9|NA|NA|TRBJ2-5
CASSLAGSRETQYF
TGTGCCAGCAGCTTAGCGGGGTCTAGAGAGACCCAGTACTTC
>TRBV5-4|NA|TRBD1|TRBJ1-4
CASSSGTGITNEKLFF
TGTGCCAGCAGCTCCGGGACAGGGATTACTAATGAAAAACTGTTTTTT